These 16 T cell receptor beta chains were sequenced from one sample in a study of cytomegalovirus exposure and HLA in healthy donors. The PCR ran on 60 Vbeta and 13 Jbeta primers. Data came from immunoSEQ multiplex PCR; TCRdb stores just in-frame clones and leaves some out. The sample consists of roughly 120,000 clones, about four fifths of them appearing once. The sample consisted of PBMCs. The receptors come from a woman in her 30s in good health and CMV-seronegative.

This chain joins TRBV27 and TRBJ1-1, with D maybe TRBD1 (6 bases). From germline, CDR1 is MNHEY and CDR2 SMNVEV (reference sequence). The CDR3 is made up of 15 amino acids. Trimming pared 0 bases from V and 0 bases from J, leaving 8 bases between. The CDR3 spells CASSLSPGVNTEAFF. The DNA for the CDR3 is TGTGCCAGCAGTTTATCCCCAGGGGTGAACACTGAAGCTTTCTTT.

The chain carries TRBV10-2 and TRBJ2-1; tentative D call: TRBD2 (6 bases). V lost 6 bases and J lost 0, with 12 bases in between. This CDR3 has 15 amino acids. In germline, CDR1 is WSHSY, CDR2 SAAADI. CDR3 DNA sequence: TGCGCCAGCAGGGGGGTCGGGGGCTCCTACAATGAGCAGTTCTTC. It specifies CASRGVGGSYNEQFF.

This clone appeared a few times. The CDR3 region is CASTVTEVNTEAFF. The DNA for the CDR3 is TGTGCCAGCACCGTGACAGAGGTGAACACTGAAGCTTTCTTT. The chain carries TRBV6-6 and TRBJ1-1; weak D call: TRBD1 (5 bases). Trimming left V 7 bases short and J 0 bases short, with 12 bases between. The CDR3 extends over 14 amino acids. In germline, CDR1 is MNHNY, CDR2 SVGAGI (reference sequence).

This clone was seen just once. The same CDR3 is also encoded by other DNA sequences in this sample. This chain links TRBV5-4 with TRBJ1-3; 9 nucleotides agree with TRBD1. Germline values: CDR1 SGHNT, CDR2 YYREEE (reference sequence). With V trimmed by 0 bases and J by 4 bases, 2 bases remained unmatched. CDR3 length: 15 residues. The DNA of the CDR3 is TGTGCCAGCAGCTTGGCAGGACAGGGGGGAAACACCATATATTTT. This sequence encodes CASSLAGQGGNTIYF. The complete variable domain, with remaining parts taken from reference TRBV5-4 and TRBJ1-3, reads ETGVTQSPTHLIKTRGQQVTLRCSSQSGHNTVSWYQQALGQGPQFIFQYYREEENGRGNFPPRFSGLQFPNYSSELNVNALELDDSALYLCASSLAGQGGNTIYFGEGSWLTVV.

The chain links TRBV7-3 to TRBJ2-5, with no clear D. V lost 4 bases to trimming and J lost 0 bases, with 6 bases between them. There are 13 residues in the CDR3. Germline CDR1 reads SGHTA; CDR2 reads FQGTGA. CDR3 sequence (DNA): TGTGCCAGCAGCTCCTCCTACCAAGAGACCCAGTACTTC. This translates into CASSSSYQETQYF.

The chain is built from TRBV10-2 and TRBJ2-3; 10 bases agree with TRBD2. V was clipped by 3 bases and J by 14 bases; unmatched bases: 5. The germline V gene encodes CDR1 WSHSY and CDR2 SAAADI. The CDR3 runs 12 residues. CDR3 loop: CASSDLAGVMYF. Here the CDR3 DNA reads TGCGCCAGCAGTGACCTAGCGGGAGTAATGTATTTT.

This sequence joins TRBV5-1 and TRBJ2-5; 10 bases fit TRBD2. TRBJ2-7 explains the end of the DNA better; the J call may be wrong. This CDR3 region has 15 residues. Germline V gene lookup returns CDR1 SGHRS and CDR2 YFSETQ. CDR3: CASRPGLAESYEQYF. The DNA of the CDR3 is TGCGCCAGCAGACCAGGACTAGCGGAGTCCTACGAGCAGTACTTC.

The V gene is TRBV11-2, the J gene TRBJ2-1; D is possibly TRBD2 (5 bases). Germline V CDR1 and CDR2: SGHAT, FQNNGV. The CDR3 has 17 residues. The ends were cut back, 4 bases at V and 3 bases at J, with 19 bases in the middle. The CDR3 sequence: CASSSPRAEVSYNEQFF. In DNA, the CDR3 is TGTGCCAGCAGCTCCCCGAGGGCCGAGGTGAGCTACAATGAGCAGTTCTTC.

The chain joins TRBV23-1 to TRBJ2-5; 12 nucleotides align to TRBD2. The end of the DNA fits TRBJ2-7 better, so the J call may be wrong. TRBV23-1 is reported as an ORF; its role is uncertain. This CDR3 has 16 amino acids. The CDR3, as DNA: TGCGCCAGCAGTCAATTGAGACTAGCGGGAGATAACGAGCAGTACTTC. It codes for CASSQLRLAGDNEQYF.

CDR3 in amino acids: CASSHGRDRGGDTQYF. The CDR3 DNA reads as TGCGCCAGCAGCCATGGCCGGGACAGGGGAGGCGATACGCAGTATTTT. V is TRBV4-3 and J is TRBJ2-3, with TRBD1 identical over 10 bases. V lost 3 bases, J lost 6 bases, and 9 bases stayed unmatched. Germline values: CDR1 LGHNA, CDR2 YSLEER. There are 16 residues in the CDR3.

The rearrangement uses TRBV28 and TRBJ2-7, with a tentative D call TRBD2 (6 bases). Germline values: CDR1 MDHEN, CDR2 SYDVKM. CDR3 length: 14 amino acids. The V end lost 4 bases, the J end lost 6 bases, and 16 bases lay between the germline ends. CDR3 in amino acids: CASSSISTSPEQYF. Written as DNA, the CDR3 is TGTGCCAGCAGTTCCATTTCGACTAGTCCCGAGCAGTACTTC.

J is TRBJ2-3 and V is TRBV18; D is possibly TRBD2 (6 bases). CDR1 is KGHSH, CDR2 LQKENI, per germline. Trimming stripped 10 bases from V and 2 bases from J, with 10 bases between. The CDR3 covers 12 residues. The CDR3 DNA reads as TGTGCCACCGGACTATACACAGATACGCAGTATTTT. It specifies CATGLYTDTQYF.

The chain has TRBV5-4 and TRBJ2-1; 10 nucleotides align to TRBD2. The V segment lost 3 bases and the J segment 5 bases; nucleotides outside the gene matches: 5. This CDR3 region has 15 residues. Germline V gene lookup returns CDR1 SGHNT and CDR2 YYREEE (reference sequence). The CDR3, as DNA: TGTGCCAGCAGCTCTCCCGGACTAGCGGACAATGAGCAGTTCTTC. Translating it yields CASSSPGLADNEQFF.

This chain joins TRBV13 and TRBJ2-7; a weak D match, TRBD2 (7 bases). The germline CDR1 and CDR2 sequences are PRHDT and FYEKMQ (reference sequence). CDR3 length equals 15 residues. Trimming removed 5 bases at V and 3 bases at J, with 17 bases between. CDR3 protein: CASSGVRGGFYEQYF. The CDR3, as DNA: TGTGCCAGCAGCGGTGTACGCGGGGGCTTCTACGAGCAGTACTTC. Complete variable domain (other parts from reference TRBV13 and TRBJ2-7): AAGVIQSPRHLIKEKRETATLKCYPIPRHDTVYWYQQGPGQDPQFLISFYEKMQSDKGSIPDRFSAQQFSDYHSELNMSSLELGDSALYFCASSGVRGGFYEQYFGPGTRLTVT.

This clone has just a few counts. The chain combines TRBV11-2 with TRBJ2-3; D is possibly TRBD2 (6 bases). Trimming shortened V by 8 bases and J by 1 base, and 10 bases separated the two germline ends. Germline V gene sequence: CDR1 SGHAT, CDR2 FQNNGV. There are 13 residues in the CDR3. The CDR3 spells CASGGAGTDTQYF. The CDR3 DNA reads TGTGCCAGCGGCGGGGCGGGCACAGATACGCAGTATTTT.

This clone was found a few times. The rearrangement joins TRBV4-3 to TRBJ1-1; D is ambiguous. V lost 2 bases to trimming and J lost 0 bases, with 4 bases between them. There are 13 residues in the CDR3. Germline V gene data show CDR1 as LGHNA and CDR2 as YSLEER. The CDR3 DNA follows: TGCGCCAGCAGCCAAAGCTTGAACACTGAAGCTTTCTTT. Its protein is CASSQSLNTEAFF.